This T cell receptor (beta chain) originates from a study of shared clonotypes between healthy human individuals. Study-level findings and limits: In general, naive subsets displayed greater estimated richness than memory subsets did. Clonotype sharing among donors likely depends on sequencing depth.

The protocol was immunoSEQ multiplex PCR, while the TCRdb copy is restricted to in-frame clones and leaves out a portion. Here the sample spans some 2,500,000 clones, 85% to 95% being singletons. This clone was detected only once. Antigen unknown. The CDR3 is 15 amino acids. This clonotype was sampled from a man between 18 and 29 years old in good health. Some clones in this sample may be carry-over from other donors' samples. Sequencing was carried out using naive CD4+ T cells from PBMCs. Subset indicated: CD45RA+ positively selected. V gene TRBV21-1 combines with J gene TRBJ2-7; TRBD2 is the table's D call and was not checked against the DNA. TRBV21-1 is a recognized pseudogene. The CDR3 reads CASTKGGNKCYEQYF. The CDR3 nucleotides are TGTGCCAGCACCAAGGGGGGTAACAAGTGCTACGAGCAGTACTTC.